This T cell receptor beta chain was profiled in a study of cytomegalovirus exposure and HLA in healthy donors. The study ran its PCR with 60 Vbeta and 13 Jbeta primers. Methods used by the authors: Roughly 11 million of the approximately 80 million unique TCR beta chains counted in a later analysis were shared. The table came from immunoSEQ multiplex PCR; TCRdb's copy has only in-frame clones and leaves some out. The V and J calls and clone size are taken from that table; D and trimming were inferred from the DNA. The table includes 95,000 to 150,000 clones, 73% detected once. This clone was seen a handful of times. What it binds is not known. General study findings and limits: Later on, an analysis showed TCR association rates differing by HLA locus, with DRB1 the most and HLA-C the fewest. Previously analyzed data showed that most TCR beta V segments were productive at a frequency of about 90% or about 30%. When a later analysis compared HLA-associated TCR beta chains with equally common others, the HLA-associated chains turned out to be more clonally expanded and to have lower generation probabilities.

The CDR3 runs 14 residues. Trimming cost V 3 bases and J 5 bases; bases outside gene matches: 2. Germline lookup yields CDR1 MNHEY and CDR2 SMNVEV (reference sequence). This chain links TRBV27 with TRBJ2-2, with 8 bases matching TRBD1. Sequenced input: PBMCs. The origin of this receptor is a woman aged 35 to 49 in good health and CMV-seronegative. DNA for the CDR3: TGTGCCAGCAGTTTGACAGGGGAGACCGGGGAGCTGTTTTTT. Encoded protein: CASSLTGETGELFF.